The clone carrying this T cell receptor (beta chain) was recorded a few times. Its target is not known. The Oncomine TCR Beta short-read assay was what sequenced the DNA obtained from cultured CD4+ T cells. TCRdb processed the PCR reads anew with MiXCR; each CDR3 protein has one entry. Found here are 18,000 or so distinct CDR3 sequences, about 32% of them singletons; the top ten hold around a sixth. The data originate from a study of vaccination and CD4 T cells after COVID-19. Treatment reported: roughly ten-day PBMC culture with coronavirus spike peptide pools or control peptides (ViraFEST assay). The ViraFEST method relied on peptide pools to expand antigen-specific T cells, followed by TCR sequencing. Each well received two million PBMCs, cultured with roughly 9.9 IU/ml IL-2 and 10 ug/ml peptide pools. Study conclusions and caveats: Median roughly 86% of reactive clones detected in convalescent patients emerged only post-vaccination.

Germline V gives CDR1 DFQATT, CDR2 SNEGSKA (reference sequence). There are 14 residues in the CDR3. The V end was cut by 1 base, the J end by 6 bases, with 14 bases between. The TCR comes from a human donor with COVID-19. The sample comprised cultured CD4+ T cells from blood. The chain links TRBV20-1 to TRBJ2-3, with TRBD1 as a possible D gene (6 bases). The CDR3 loop is CSARGGPNGDTQYF. The CDR3 nucleotides are TGCAGTGCTAGAGGGGGGCCCAACGGGGATACGCAGTATTTT.